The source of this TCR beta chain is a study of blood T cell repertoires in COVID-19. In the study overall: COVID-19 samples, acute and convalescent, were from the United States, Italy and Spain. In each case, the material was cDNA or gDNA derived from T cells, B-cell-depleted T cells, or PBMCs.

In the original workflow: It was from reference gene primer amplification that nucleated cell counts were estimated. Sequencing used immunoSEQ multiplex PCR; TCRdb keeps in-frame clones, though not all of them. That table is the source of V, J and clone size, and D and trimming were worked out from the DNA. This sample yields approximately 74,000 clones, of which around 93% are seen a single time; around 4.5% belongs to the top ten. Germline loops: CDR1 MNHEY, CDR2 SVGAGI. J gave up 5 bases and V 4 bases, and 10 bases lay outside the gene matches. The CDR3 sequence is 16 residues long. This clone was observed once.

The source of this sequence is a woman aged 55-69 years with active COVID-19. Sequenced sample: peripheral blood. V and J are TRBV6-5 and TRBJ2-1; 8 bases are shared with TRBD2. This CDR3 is CASSFPTGGVNNEQFF. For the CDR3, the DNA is TGTGCCAGCAGTTTCCCAACGGGAGGGGTTAACAATGAGCAGTTCTTC.